Presented here are 17 T cell receptor beta chains from one specimen sequenced in a study of blood T cell repertoires in COVID-19. Produced via immunoSEQ multiplex PCR; TCRdb's table is partial and in-frame only. Of some 250,000 clones listed, 82% are singletons. The material sequenced was peripheral blood. All receptors come from a woman in her fifties or sixties with active or convalescent COVID-19.

The rearrangement uses TRBV5-5 and TRBJ1-5, with D perhaps TRBD1 (6 bases). V was cut by 7 bases and J by 3 bases, with 11 bases left in between. Germline loops: CDR1 SGHKS, CDR2 YYEKEE (reference sequence). This CDR3 has 13 residues. This chain's CDR3 is CASSTGSNQPQHF. DNA for the CDR3: TGTGCCAGCTCGACAGGATCCAATCAGCCCCAGCATTTT. Using reference TRBV5-5 and TRBJ1-5 for the parts outside the CDR3, the full variable domain is DAGVTQSPTHLIKTRGQQVTLRCSPISGHKSVSWYQQVLGQGPQFIFQYYEKEERGRGNFPDRFSARQFPNYSSELNVNALLLGDSALYLCASSTGSNQPQHFGDGTRLSIL.

This clone was counted only a few times. V usage is TRBV9 and J usage is TRBJ1-1; D might be TRBD1 (5 bases). The V gene's germline CDR1 is SGDLS and CDR2 YYNGEE. The germline V and J ends were trimmed by 7 bases and 0 bases, with 13 bases remaining between them. The CDR3 extends over 14 amino acids. The CDR3 sequence: CASGTSGVNTEAFF. DNA of the CDR3: TGTGCCAGCGGTACCTCGGGGGTGAACACTGAAGCTTTCTTT.

The chain is built from TRBV6-1 and TRBJ1-2; TRBD1 matches at 8 bases. Germline V lookup: CDR1 MNHNS, CDR2 SASEGT. The CDR3 has 16 amino acids. V was clipped by 3 bases and J by 7 bases; unmatched bases: 13. The CDR3 reads CASSDSGNWDRIGYTF. CDR3 in DNA: TGTGCCAGCAGTGACAGCGGTAACTGGGACAGGATTGGCTACACCTTC.

V usage is TRBV10-3 and J usage is TRBJ1-5, with a weak D call TRBD1 (6 bases). The germline CDR1 and CDR2 sequences are ENHRY and SYGVKD. This CDR3 spans 14 amino acids. Trimming left V 3 bases short and J 0 bases short, with 6 bases between. CDR3 in DNA: TGTGCCATCAGTGAACAGGGTAGCAATCAGCCCCAGCATTTT. Its protein is CAISEQGSNQPQHF.

The rearrangement joins TRBV7-9 to TRBJ1-2, with TRBD1 identical over 7 bases. V lost 0 bases and J lost 2; bases outside the gene matches: 3. This CDR3 spans 15 amino acids. The germline CDR1 and CDR2 sequences are SEHNR and FQNEAQ (reference sequence). CDR3 region: CASSLATGQNYGYTF. CDR3 in DNA: TGTGCCAGCAGCTTAGCGACGGGACAGAACTATGGCTACACCTTC.

The rearrangement links TRBV6-6 to TRBJ2-7; D unclear. The CDR3 is 14 residues long. Per the germline V gene, CDR1 is MNHNY and CDR2 is SVGAGI (reference sequence). V lost 0 bases and J 4 bases, leaving 10 bases between the germline ends. Here the CDR3 reads CASSYSSTGYEQYF. The DNA for the CDR3 is TGTGCCAGCAGTTACTCGAGTACGGGTTACGAGCAGTACTTC.

The chain carries TRBV3-1 (or the pseudogene TRBV3-2) and TRBJ1-3, with D maybe TRBD1 (5 bases). V was clipped by 1 base and J by 3 bases, with 10 bases between them. The CDR3 length is 15 residues. Germline V lookup: CDR1 LGHDT, CDR2 YNNKEL (reference sequence). CDR3 bases: TGTGCCAGCAGCCAAGCGGGGGGGGGTGGAAACACCATATATTTT. Translating it yields CASSQAGGGGNTIYF.

The rearrangement uses TRBV2 and TRBJ1-2; 7 bases match TRBD1. With V trimmed by 4 bases and J by 5 bases, 1 base remained unmatched. Germline CDR1 and CDR2: SNHLY and FYNNEI. This CDR3 contains 12 residues. The CDR3 sequence: CASSGTGYGYTF. CDR3 nucleotide sequence: TGTGCCAGCAGTGGGACAGGATATGGCTACACCTTC. Using reference TRBV2 and TRBJ1-2 for the parts outside the CDR3, the full variable domain is EPEVTQTPSHQVTQMGQEVILRCVPISNHLYFYWYRQILGQKVEFLVSFYNNEISEKSEIFDDQFSVERPDGSNFTLKIRSTKLEDSAMYFCASSGTGYGYTFGSGTRLTVV.

V and J are TRBV5-8 and TRBJ1-1; 8 nucleotides line up with TRBD1. The CDR3 has 14 residues. The J segment lost 4 bases and the V segment lost 2 bases, leaving 4 bases of the junction unmatched. Germline CDR1 is SGHTS and CDR2 is YDEGEE. In DNA form, the CDR3 reads TGTGCCAGCAGCTTTGGAGACAGGGGCACTGAAGCTTTCTTT. Its protein is CASSFGDRGTEAFF. Full variable domain (missing parts from reference TRBV5-8 and TRBJ1-1): EAGVTQSPTHLIKTRGQQATLRCSPISGHTSVYWYQQALGLGLQFLLWYDEGEERNRGNFPPRFSGRQFPNYSSELNVNALELEDSALYLCASSFGDRGTEAFFGQGTRLTVV.

The chain combines TRBV11-2 with TRBJ2-1; D perhaps matches TRBD2 (7 bases). From germline, CDR1 is SGHAT and CDR2 FQNNGV. The length of the CDR3 is 15 residues. Trimming removed 6 bases at V and 6 bases at J, with 18 bases between. The CDR3: CASSEVGGRANEQFF. CDR3 nucleotide sequence: TGTGCCAGCAGTGAAGTGGGGGGGCGCGCCAATGAGCAGTTCTTC.

The chain joins TRBV19 to TRBJ2-5, with D tentatively TRBD1 (6 bases). CDR1 LNHDA and CDR2 SQIVND come from the germline V gene (reference sequence). CDR3 length: 15 residues. Trimming took 1 base from V and 2 from J, leaving 11 bases between them. The CDR3 nucleotides are TGTGCCAGTAGTATAGGGGGGCGAACTCAAGAGACCCAGTACTTC. Amino acids: CASSIGGRTQETQYF. The whole variable domain, remainder taken from reference TRBV19 and TRBJ2-5, is DGGITQSPKYLFRKEGQNVTLSCEQNLNHDAMYWYRQDPGQGLRLIYYSQIVNDFQKGDIAEGYSVSREKKESFPLTVTSAQKNPTAFYLCASSIGGRTQETQYFGPGTRLLVL.

The CDR3 bases are TGTGCCACCAGCAGGGCACAGGGGAGAACTGAAGCTTTCTTT. Amino acid sequence: CATSRAQGRTEAFF. This rearrangement joins TRBV15 to TRBJ1-1; 7 bases are shared with TRBD1. This CDR3 contains 14 residues. Germline CDR1 and CDR2: LNHNV and YYDKDF (reference sequence). V was pared by 3 bases and J by 5 bases, with 6 bases of the junction left unmatched.

The gene calls are TRBV6-5 and TRBJ2-3; 7 bases are a match to TRBD1. The V segment lost 6 bases and the J segment 0 bases; nucleotides outside the gene matches: 6. The V gene's germline CDR1 is MNHEY and CDR2 SVGAGI. The CDR3 is made up of 15 amino acids. CDR3 protein: CASRPGTESTDTQYF. CDR3 coding DNA: TGTGCCAGCAGGCCAGGGACAGAAAGCACAGATACGCAGTATTTT.

The chain is built from TRBV9 and TRBJ1-5; D is possibly TRBD1 (5 bases). CDR1 SGDLS and CDR2 YYNGEE come from the germline V gene. The CDR3 is made up of 16 amino acids. Trimming took off 3 bases at V and 0 bases at J, with 13 bases between the two ends. The CDR3 bases are TGTGCCAGCAGCGGGCGACAGAGGTATAGCAATCAGCCCCAGCATTTT. It is translated as CASSGRQRYSNQPQHF.

J is TRBJ2-1 and V is TRBV5-1, with a possible D match to TRBD2 (6 bases). CDR1 is SGHRS, CDR2 YFSETQ, per germline. Trimming shortened V by 8 bases and J by 1 base, and 10 bases separated the two germline ends. This CDR3 is 13 amino acids long. The CDR3, as DNA: TGCGCCAGTCAACTAGCTTCCTACAATGAGCAGTTCTTC. Its protein product is CASQLASYNEQFF.

The chain recombines TRBV5-4 with TRBJ2-3; D perhaps matches TRBD1 (6 bases). The CDR3 runs to 14 residues. Trimming shortened V by 4 bases and J by 1 base, and 10 bases separated the two germline ends. Germline CDR1 SGHNT, CDR2 YYREEE (reference sequence). CDR3 amino acids: CASSRNRGTDTQYF. The CDR3 DNA is TGTGCCAGCAGCAGGAACAGGGGCACAGATACGCAGTATTTT.

J is TRBJ2-7 and V is TRBV5-1; TRBD2 is a possible D gene (7 bases). Deletions cut 5 bases from V and 2 bases from J, with 14 bases between. Germline V gene data show CDR1 as SGHRS and CDR2 as YFSETQ. This CDR3 is 14 amino acids long. Here the CDR3 reads CASRGGQRAYEQYF. The DNA of the CDR3 is TGCGCCAGCAGGGGGGGGCAAAGGGCCTACGAGCAGTACTTC.